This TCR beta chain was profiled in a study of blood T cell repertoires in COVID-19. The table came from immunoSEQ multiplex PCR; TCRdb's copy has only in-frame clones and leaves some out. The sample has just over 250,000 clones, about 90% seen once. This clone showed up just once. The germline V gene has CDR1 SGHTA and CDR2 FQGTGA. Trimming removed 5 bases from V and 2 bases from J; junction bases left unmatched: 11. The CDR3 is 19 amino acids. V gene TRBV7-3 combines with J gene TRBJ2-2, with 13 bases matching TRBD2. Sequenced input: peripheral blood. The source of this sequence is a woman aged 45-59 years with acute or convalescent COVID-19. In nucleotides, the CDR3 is TGTGCCAGCAGCCTGTGGGGGCCGGGACTAGCGGGAAACACCGGGGAGCTGTTTTTT. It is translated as CASSLWGPGLAGNTGELFF.